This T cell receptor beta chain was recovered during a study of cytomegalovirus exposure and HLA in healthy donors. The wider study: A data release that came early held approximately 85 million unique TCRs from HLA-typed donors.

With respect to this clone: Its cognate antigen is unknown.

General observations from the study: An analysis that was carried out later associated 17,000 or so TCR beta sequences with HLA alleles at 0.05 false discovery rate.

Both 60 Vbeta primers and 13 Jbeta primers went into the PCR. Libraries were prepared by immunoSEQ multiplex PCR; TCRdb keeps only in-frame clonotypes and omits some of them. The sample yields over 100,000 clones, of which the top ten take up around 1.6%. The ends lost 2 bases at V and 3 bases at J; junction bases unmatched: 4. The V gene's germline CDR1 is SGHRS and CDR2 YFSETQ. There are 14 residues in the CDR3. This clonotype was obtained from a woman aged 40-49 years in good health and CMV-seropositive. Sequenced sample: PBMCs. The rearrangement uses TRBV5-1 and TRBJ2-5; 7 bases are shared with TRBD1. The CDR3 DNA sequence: TGCGCCAGCAGCTTCGGGACAGTAAAAGAGACCCAGTACTTC. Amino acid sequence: CASSFGTVKETQYF.